The 19 T cell receptor beta chains listed next were all sequenced from one sample in a study of neurological immune-mediated disorders. TCRdb used MiXCR to reprocess the 5' RACE reads, holding one entry per CDR3 protein. The table lists 65,000 to 90,000 distinct CDR3 sequences, less than 5.5% of them singletons, with roughly 2.4% in the top ten. The sample comprised PBMCs. These receptors originate from a woman in her twenties or thirties with multiple sclerosis.

This clonotype was seen many times. The rearrangement uses TRBV24-1 and TRBJ1-5, with D possibly being TRBD1 (6 bases). V gave up 8 bases and J gave up 0 bases, with 16 bases separating them. The CDR3 is made up of 16 amino acids. CDR1 is KGHDR, CDR2 SFDVKD, per germline. The DNA for the CDR3 is TGTGCCACCACCGACGGGGGGGGGCATAGCAATCAGCCCCAGCATTTT. This sequence encodes CATTDGGGHSNQPQHF.

This clonotype was seen at least ten times. The genes are TRBV27 and TRBJ1-5; D unclear. Germline CDR1 reads MNHEY; CDR2 reads SMNVEV (reference sequence). Trimming cost V 5 bases and J 3 bases, with 5 bases left between them. This CDR3 has 12 amino acids. In DNA, the CDR3 is TGTGCCAGCAGTACCCCCAATCAGCCCCAGCATTTT. The encoded protein is CASSTPNQPQHF.

Many counts were recorded for this clonotype. The chain is built from TRBV5-1 and TRBJ2-1; D gene uncertain. Trimming took 2 bases from V and 2 from J, leaving 11 bases between them. This CDR3 contains 15 residues. Germline V CDR1 and CDR2: SGHRS, YFSETQ. Written as DNA, the CDR3 is TGCGCCAGCAGCTTCCTAGTCCTCACCTACAATGAGCAGTTCTTC. Its protein is CASSFLVLTYNEQFF.

The rearrangement joins TRBV10-3 to TRBJ2-5, with 8 bases aligning to TRBD2. J gave up 1 base and V 10 bases, and 8 bases lay outside the gene matches. The CDR3 sequence is 14 residues long. Germline V gene data show CDR1 as ENHRY and CDR2 as SYGVKD. The CDR3 nucleotides are TGTGCCACACTAGCGGACGAGTCCCAAGAGACCCAGTACTTC. It specifies CATLADESQETQYF.

This clonotype was seen more than once but under ten times. The CDR3 reads CSARFPREQFF. CDR3 nucleotide sequence: TGCAGTGCTAGGTTCCCCCGCGAGCAGTTCTTC. J is TRBJ2-1 and V is TRBV20-1; D is uncertain. Trimming stripped 3 bases from V and 10 bases from J, with 10 bases between. The CDR3 spans 11 residues. Germline-derived CDR1 and CDR2 are DFQATT and SNEGSKA (reference sequence).

This clonotype has ten or more counts. The V call is TRBV20-1, the J call TRBJ2-2; TRBD1 agrees at 7 bases. CDR3 length: 14 residues. The germline V gene has CDR1 DFQATT and CDR2 SNEGSKA (reference sequence). With 3 bases clipped from V and 3 bases from J, the junction kept 4 bases outside the gene matches. CDR3 protein: CSASRGTDTGELFF. CDR3 DNA: TGCAGTGCTAGCAGGGGGACGGACACCGGGGAGCTGTTTTTT.

Many counts were recorded for this clonotype. This rearrangement joins TRBV12-3 or TRBV12-4 to TRBJ2-4; 8 bases align to TRBD2. V gave up 4 bases and J gave up 5 bases; unmatched junction bases: 10. This CDR3 is 16 amino acids long. The CDR3 protein is CASSYWASGGENIQYF. CDR3 nucleotide sequence: TGTGCCAGCAGTTATTGGGCAAGCGGGGGAGAAAACATTCAGTACTTC.

This clonotype was observed many times. The CDR3 DNA sequence: TGCGCCAGCAGCTTGGAGGGAGGACGGACGAACTATGGCTACACCTTC. It yields the protein CASSLEGGRTNYGYTF. V and J are TRBV5-1 and TRBJ1-2; D remains unclear. V dropped 0 bases and J dropped 2 bases, with 14 bases sitting between them. Germline V gene sequence: CDR1 SGHRS, CDR2 YFSETQ. The CDR3 sequence is 16 residues long.

This clonotype was picked up many times. This rearrangement joins TRBV12-5 to TRBJ2-5; 12 bases match TRBD2. The CDR3 consists of 16 residues. With V trimmed by 6 bases and J by 5 bases, 10 bases remained unmatched. The germline V gene has CDR1 LGHNT and CDR2 FRNRAP. The CDR3 reads CASGPGLAGGYETQYF. The CDR3 DNA is TGTGCTAGTGGCCCCGGGCTAGCGGGAGGGTACGAGACCCAGTACTTC.

This clonotype was seen repeatedly, ten times or more. The rearrangement uses TRBV18 and TRBJ1-1; D is unresolved. The CDR3 covers 13 residues. V lost 0 bases and J lost 1, with 3 bases in between. Germline CDR1 is KGHSH and CDR2 is LQKENI. The CDR3 protein is CASSPPGNTEAFF. DNA of the CDR3: TGTGCCAGCTCACCACCGGGGAACACTGAAGCTTTCTTT.

The sample holds many counts of this clonotype. The chain has TRBV27 and TRBJ2-7; 7 positions agree with TRBD2. Germline loops: CDR1 MNHEY, CDR2 SMNVEV (reference sequence). The J segment lost 1 base and the V segment lost 0 bases, leaving 3 bases of the junction unmatched. The CDR3 totals 15 residues. The CDR3 spells CASSLSGRQSYEQYF. The CDR3 DNA sequence: TGTGCCAGCAGTTTATCCGGGAGGCAATCCTACGAGCAGTACTTC.

Ten or more counts support this clonotype. The chain recombines TRBV5-5 with TRBJ2-5, with 7 bases matching TRBD1. The V gene's germline CDR1 is SGHKS and CDR2 YYEKEE (reference sequence). Unmatched junction bases numbered 10, after V lost 7 bases and J lost 4 bases. The CDR3 has 14 amino acids. CDR3 DNA: TGTGCCAGCGGGCCGACAGGGCAGAGAGAGACCCAGTACTTC. It specifies CASGPTGQRETQYF.

This clonotype was detected many times. The rearrangement uses TRBV10-3 and TRBJ2-1, with 8 nucleotides matching TRBD1. V was clipped by 7 bases and J by 5 bases; unmatched bases: 13. CDR1 and CDR2 (germline): ENHRY, SYGVKD. The CDR3 spans 16 residues. CDR3 in DNA: TGTGCCATCAAGACCCAGAGGAGACAGGGGAACAATGAGCAGTTCTTC. Translation: CAIKTQRRQGNNEQFF.

Remarks on this clonotype: Just one base apart from a much larger clone, this may be a read error. The V and J genes are TRBV20-1 and TRBJ1-6; 7 positions match TRBD1. CDR1 is DFQATT, CDR2 SNEGSKA, per germline (reference sequence). The CDR3 spans 19 residues. CDR3 DNA: TGCAGTGCTAGAGATACGACAGGGTACGGGTGGTCCTATAATTCACACCTCCACTTT. This codes for CSARDTTGYGWSYNSHLHF.

This clonotype was seen at least ten times. One junction end does not reproduce the germline sequence, and a read error may be involved. The chain recombines TRBV5-6 with TRBJ1-6; D is unclear. The germline gives CDR1 SGHDT, CDR2 YYEEEE. This CDR3 has 18 residues. CDR3 coding DNA: TGTGCCAGCAGCCCGGCCGGTGCACCTACCATCTATTATTCACCCCTCCACTTT. This codes for CASSPAGAPTIYYSPLHF.

Turning to this clonotype: A much larger clone lies a single base off, so this may be a read error. This chain joins TRBV18 and TRBJ1-3; D is perhaps TRBD1 (5 bases). Looked up from germline, CDR1 is KGHSH and CDR2 is LQKENI. CDR3 size: 13 residues. The V and J ends lost 10 bases and 0 bases respectively, with 10 bases between them. CDR3 region: CAIAGDSGNTIYF. The CDR3 DNA reads as TGTGCCATCGCGGGGGACTCTGGAAACACCATATATTTT.

There are many counts of this clonotype. The chain is built from TRBV5-1 and TRBJ1-6, with D perhaps TRBD1 (5 bases). Germline CDR1 and CDR2: SGHRS and YFSETQ. The CDR3 length is 15 residues. The ends were cut back, 4 bases at V and 10 bases at J, with 18 bases in the middle. As DNA, the CDR3 is TGCGCCAGCAGCCCTGAAGGGGAAGGTAGCTCACCCCTCCACTTT. Its protein is CASSPEGEGSSPLHF.

In this sample, this clonotype turned up many times. A much bigger clone sits one base away, suggesting this may be a read error. The chain carries TRBV20-1 and TRBJ2-5; TRBD2 matches 7 bases. Germline assignment: CDR1 DFQATT and CDR2 SNEGSKA (reference sequence). The CDR3 contains 14 residues. The ends lost 4 bases at V and 4 bases at J; junction bases unmatched: 9. The CDR3 spells CSATAGSPGETQYF. CDR3 nucleotide sequence: TGCAGTGCTACAGCGGGGTCCCCGGGAGAGACCCAGTACTTC.

This clonotype was counted many times. The chain employs TRBV20-1 and TRBJ1-1; TRBD1 is a possible D gene (5 bases). Germline V CDR1 and CDR2: DFQATT, SNEGSKA (reference sequence). This CDR3 comprises 13 residues. Trimming shortened V by 6 bases and J by 5 bases, and 16 bases separated the two germline ends. CDR3 loop: CSAYGGQGTEAFF. The CDR3 DNA reads as TGCAGTGCATACGGGGGTCAAGGGACTGAAGCTTTCTTT.